These T cell receptor beta chains were read from a single sample in a study of cytomegalovirus exposure and HLA in healthy donors. Sequencing was performed with immunoSEQ multiplex PCR; in TCRdb, only in-frame clones are kept and a portion is missing. The sample includes about 110,000 clones, around four fifths seen only once; the top ten take just under 3%. Material for sequencing was PBMCs. All receptors derive from a woman aged 60-75 years in good health and CMV-seropositive. Both conserved end residues are part of each CDR3. The D gene is left open where the match is weak. The size of a clone is reported for some rows only, either as once, few or many, or as a class for expanded clones.

clone_size	j_call	v_call	d_call	cdr3_aa	cdr3_nt
.	TRBJ2-7	TRBV13	TRBD2	CASSPPVLAGVSYEQYF	TGTGCCAGCAGCCCACCCGTACTAGCGGGGGTCTCCTACGAGCAGTACTTC
few	TRBJ2-3	TRBV7-8	.	CASSLARIGRLKQYF	TGTGCCAGCAGCTTAGCGCGGATCGGTAGACTCAAACAGTATTTT
.	TRBJ2-1	TRBV5-1	TRBD1	CASSPKAPGTGLNEQFF	TGCGCCAGCAGCCCGAAAGCCCCCGGGACAGGGTTGAATGAGCAGTTCTTC
once	TRBJ2-2	TRBV27	TRBD2	CASRDPLGGRPTGELFF	TGTGCCAGCAGAGACCCTTTGGGGGGGAGACCCACCGGGGAGCTGTTTTTT
.	TRBJ2-1	TRBV6-5	.	CASSYGRAGLNNEQFF	TGTGCCAGCAGTTACGGTCGGGCGGGATTAAACAATGAGCAGTTCTTC
.	TRBJ2-1	TRBV5-1	TRBD2	CASSSTYLAGGNEQFF	TGCGCCAGCAGCTCAACATACCTAGCGGGGGGCAATGAGCAGTTCTTC
once	TRBJ1-1	TRBV29-1	TRBD1	CSAKSRDRGAFF	TGCAGCGCCAAAAGTCGGGACAGGGGAGCTTTCTTT
.	TRBJ1-2	TRBV5-1	.	CASSLDGALGYTF	TGCGCCAGCAGCCTAGATGGGGCTTTGGGCTACACCTTC
.	TRBJ2-1	TRBV4-1	TRBD2	CASSPPTAGANNEQFF	TGCGCCAGCAGCCCACCAACCGCGGGAGCGAACAATGAGCAGTTCTTC
.	TRBJ2-7	TRBV11-1	TRBD2	CASSFGGSGYEQYF	TGTGCCAGCAGCTTTGGCGGGAGTGGTTACGAGCAGTACTTC